A selection of T cell receptor beta chains follows, all from one sample in a study of T cells in Graves' hyperthyroidism and ophthalmopathy. TCRdb re-called the multiplex PCR reads with MiXCR, one entry per CDR3 protein. In the table there are a few hundred thousand distinct CDR3 sequences, around 20% of which are singletons. Sequences were obtained from blood. These receptors came from a man younger than 30 with Graves' hyperthyroidism. Each CDR3 is given with its conserved first and last residue. The order of the fields is J gene, V gene, D gene, clone size, CDR3 protein, CDR3 DNA. A D gene is named only where the DNA matches it firmly. A row's size may be missing; if present it is once, few, many or a size class.

J: TRBJ2-7
V: TRBV5-6
D: -
size: -
CDR3: CASSWRARTYEQYF
DNA: TGTGCCAGCAGCTGGAGGGCACGGACCTACGAGCAGTACTTC

J: TRBJ1-5
V: TRBV6-2/TRBV6-3
D: -
size: -
CDR3: CASSYPIAGPSSRSQPQHF
DNA: TGTGCCAGCAGTTACCCCATAGCCGGCCCCTCAAGTCGAAGTCAGCCCCAGCATTTT

J: TRBJ2-7
V: TRBV9
D: TRBD2
size: -
CDR3: CASSVEAGLAYEQYF
DNA: TGTGCCAGCAGCGTAGAAGCGGGACTTGCCTACGAGCAGTACTTC

J: TRBJ2-3
V: TRBV11-2
D: -
size: -
CDR3: CASTPGAGRSTDTQYF
DNA: TGTGCCAGCACTCCAGGGGCAGGGCGAAGCACAGATACGCAGTATTTT

J: TRBJ1-3
V: TRBV4-1
D: -
size: -
CDR3: CASSQPLRTRRNTIYF
DNA: TGCGCCAGCAGCCAACCTCTAAGGACAAGAAGAAACACCATATATTTT

J: TRBJ1-5
V: TRBV12-3/TRBV12-4
D: -
size: many
CDR3: CASGSANQPQHF
DNA: TGTGCCAGCGGATCGGCTAATCAGCCCCAGCATTTT

J: TRBJ2-2
V: TRBV7-8
D: TRBD2
size: -
CDR3: CASSFPSGSSDTGELFF
DNA: TGTGCCAGCAGCTTTCCTAGCGGGAGTTCTGACACCGGGGAGCTGTTTTTT

J: TRBJ1-2
V: TRBV27
D: -
size: few
CDR3: CASSQITRVRGLDGYTF
DNA: TGTGCCAGCAGCCAGATCACCCGGGTCCGGGGGCTGGATGGCTACACCTTC

J: TRBJ2-2
V: TRBV5-8
D: -
size: -
CDR3: CASSLEAPNTGDLFF
DNA: TGTGCCAGCAGCTTGGAAGCACCGAACACCGGGGATCTGTTTTTT

J: TRBJ2-5
V: TRBV12-3/TRBV12-4
D: -
size: few
CDR3: CASSLSLGQWETQYF
DNA: TGTGCCAGCAGTTTATCCCTCGGACAGTGGGAGACCCAGTACTTC

J: TRBJ1-1
V: TRBV29-1
D: -
size: once
CDR3: CSFQGLRRTEAFF
DNA: TGCAGCTTCCAAGGACTTCGGAGAACTGAAGCTTTCTTT

J: TRBJ2-7
V: TRBV6-1
D: TRBD1
size: many
CDR3: CASSRTGTGGFEQYF
DNA: TGTGCCAGCAGTCGCACCGGGACAGGGGGCTTCGAGCAGTACTTC

J: TRBJ1-6
V: TRBV7-8
D: TRBD1
size: -
CDR3: CASSGSGMTGNSPLHF
DNA: TGTGCCAGCAGCGGGTCCGGAATGACAGGGAATTCACCCCTCCACTTT

J: TRBJ2-2
V: TRBV27
D: TRBD1
size: many
CDR3: CASSRGQGATGELFF
DNA: TGTGCCAGCAGTCGTGGACAGGGTGCCACCGGGGAGCTGTTTTTT

J: TRBJ2-7
V: TRBV20-1
D: TRBD2
size: many
CDR3: CSARALAGEPLYF
DNA: TGCAGTGCTAGGGCCCTAGCGGGGGAGCCGCTGTACTTC

J: TRBJ1-2
V: TRBV2
D: -
size: many
CDR3: CASSAETGRGTF
DNA: TGTGCCAGCAGTGCGGAAACAGGTCGTGGCACCTTC

J: TRBJ2-7
V: TRBV5-1
D: -
size: many
CDR3: CASSQDNSYEQYF
DNA: TGTGCCAGCAGCCAAGATAACTCCTACGAGCAGTACTTC

J: TRBJ1-5
V: TRBV20-1
D: -
size: -
CDR3: CSARRAMLEVDQPQHF
DNA: TGCAGTGCTAGAAGGGCAATGCTCGAAGTGGATCAGCCCCAGCATTTT

J: TRBJ1-2
V: TRBV29-1
D: -
size: -
CDR3: CIVASYGYTF
DNA: TGCATCGTTGCCTCCTATGGCTACACCTTC

J: TRBJ2-7
V: TRBV7-9
D: TRBD1
size: -
CDR3: CASSFRPGQGGEQYF
DNA: TGTGCCAGCAGCTTCCGGCCGGGACAGGGCGGCGAGCAGTACTTC

J: TRBJ2-2
V: TRBV6-5
D: -
size: many
CDR3: CASSYGGELFF
DNA: TGTGCCAGCAGTTATGGCGGGGAGCTGTTTTTT

J: TRBJ2-1
V: TRBV11-1
D: TRBD1
size: few
CDR3: CASSVGQGREQFF
DNA: TGTGCCAGCAGCGTGGGACAGGGACGTGAGCAGTTCTTC

J: TRBJ1-5
V: TRBV19
D: TRBD1
size: many
CDR3: CASRRTGGIDNQPQHF
DNA: TGTGCCAGTAGACGGACAGGGGGCATCGACAATCAGCCCCAGCATTTT

J: TRBJ1-1
V: TRBV15
D: -
size: -
CDR3: CATQEGGGGAFF
DNA: TGTGCCACCCAGGAGGGTGGTGGAGGAGCTTTCTTT

J: TRBJ1-2
V: TRBV9
D: -
size: many
CDR3: CASSVGSNHYGYTF
DNA: TGTGCCAGCAGCGTAGGGTCAAATCACTATGGCTACACCTTC

J: TRBJ1-2
V: TRBV20-1
D: -
size: -
CDR3: CSARGISGRQAYGYTF
DNA: TGCAGTGCTAGGGGCATTTCGGGTAGACAAGCCTATGGCTACACCTTC

J: TRBJ1-1
V: TRBV20-1
D: TRBD1
size: many
CDR3: CSVYRGDDTEAFF
DNA: TGCAGTGTTTACAGGGGAGATGACACTGAAGCTTTCTTT

J: TRBJ1-3
V: TRBV4-1
D: -
size: few
CDR3: CASSQAPLSGNTIYF
DNA: TGCGCCAGCAGCCAAGCGCCGCTCTCTGGAAACACCATATATTTT

J: TRBJ1-5
V: TRBV27
D: TRBD1
size: -
CDR3: CASSIPGQGVLSNQPQHF
DNA: TGTGCCAGCAGCATTCCGGGACAGGGGGTACTGAGCAATCAGCCCCAGCATTTT

J: TRBJ2-7
V: TRBV5-1
D: TRBD2
size: -
CDR3: CASSSSQAGGAEQYF
DNA: TGCGCCAGCAGCTCATCTCAAGCGGGGGGAGCCGAGCAGTACTTC

J: TRBJ1-2
V: TRBV12-3/TRBV12-4
D: -
size: many
CDR3: CASSSQIRNYGYTF
DNA: TGTGCCAGCAGCTCCCAAATCCGAAACTATGGCTACACCTTC

J: TRBJ2-4
V: TRBV28
D: TRBD2
size: many
CDR3: CASSPTEAGASNIQYF
DNA: TGTGCCAGCAGTCCGACGGAAGCGGGGGCCTCAAACATTCAGTACTTC

J: TRBJ2-5
V: TRBV2
D: -
size: many
CDR3: CASSGLAETQYF
DNA: TGTGCCAGCAGTGGGCTGGCGGAGACCCAGTACTTC

J: TRBJ1-1
V: TRBV6-5
D: -
size: many
CDR3: CASSSFAGTKNTEAFF
DNA: TGTGCCAGCAGTTCCTTCGCCGGGACAAAGAACACTGAAGCTTTCTTT

J: TRBJ2-5
V: TRBV18
D: TRBD2
size: -
CDR3: CASSPPGGRETQDF
DNA: TGTGCCAGCTCACCACCAGGAGGGAGGGAGACCCAGGACTTC

J: TRBJ1-5
V: TRBV28
D: TRBD1
size: few
CDR3: CASTITQGPPNQPQHF
DNA: TGTGCCAGCACCATCACACAGGGGCCTCCTAATCAGCCCCAGCATTTT

J: TRBJ1-2
V: TRBV13
D: -
size: many
CDR3: CASSFEKNYGYTF
DNA: TGTGCCAGCAGCTTCGAGAAGAACTATGGCTACACCTTC

J: TRBJ1-2
V: TRBV27
D: -
size: many
CDR3: CASSSDTTDGYTF
DNA: TGTGCCAGCAGTTCGGACACAACTGATGGCTACACCTTC

J: TRBJ2-7
V: TRBV12-3/TRBV12-4
D: -
size: many
CDR3: CASRGPSDEQYF
DNA: TGTGCCAGCAGGGGACCGTCCGACGAGCAGTACTTC

J: TRBJ2-5
V: TRBV2
D: -
size: many
CDR3: CASIDTEETQYF
DNA: TGTGCCAGCATAGATACAGAAGAGACCCAGTACTTC

J: TRBJ1-1
V: TRBV27
D: TRBD1
size: many
CDR3: CASSSDRGRGDTEAFF
DNA: TGTGCCAGCAGTTCCGACAGGGGGCGAGGGGACACTGAAGCTTTCTTT

J: TRBJ2-2
V: TRBV28
D: -
size: -
CDR3: CASSPRADKPNTGELFF
DNA: TGTGCCAGCAGTCCAAGGGCAGACAAACCGAACACCGGGGAGCTGTTTTTT

J: TRBJ2-7
V: TRBV4-1
D: -
size: -
CDR3: CASSQAAGRPYEQYF
DNA: TGCGCCAGCAGCCAAGCGGCGGGGCGCCCCTACGAGCAGTACTTC

J: TRBJ1-5
V: TRBV30
D: -
size: -
CDR3: CASADGVAEPQHF
DNA: TGTGCCTCTGCGGACGGGGTGGCGGAGCCCCAGCATTTT

J: TRBJ2-5
V: TRBV28
D: -
size: many
CDR3: CASSTREVQETQYF
DNA: TGTGCCAGCAGTACTAGGGAGGTTCAAGAGACCCAGTACTTC

J: TRBJ1-3
V: TRBV19
D: TRBD1
size: many
CDR3: CASSGGDHGNTIYF
DNA: TGTGCCAGCTCAGGGGGAGACCATGGAAACACCATATATTTT

J: TRBJ2-7
V: TRBV5-6
D: -
size: -
CDR3: CASSLEERGAYEQYF
DNA: TGTGCCAGCAGCTTGGAAGAGAGGGGGGCTTACGAGCAGTACTTC

J: TRBJ2-7
V: TRBV12-3/TRBV12-4
D: -
size: -
CDR3: CASSLGITTYEQYF
DNA: TGTGCCAGCAGTTTGGGCATAACTACCTACGAGCAGTACTTC

J: TRBJ2-6
V: TRBV20-1
D: -
size: few
CDR3: CSASFVSGANVLTF
DNA: TGCAGTGCTAGTTTCGTCTCTGGGGCCAACGTCCTGACTTTC

J: TRBJ1-2
V: TRBV15
D: TRBD1
size: -
CDR3: CATSTEVGTGVYGYTF
DNA: TGTGCCACCAGCACTGAAGTAGGGACAGGGGTTTATGGCTACACCTTC

J: TRBJ2-5
V: TRBV20-1
D: TRBD2
size: many
CDR3: CSAYPTSGSRETQYF
DNA: TGCAGTGCCTACCCGACTAGCGGGAGCAGGGAGACCCAGTACTTC

J: TRBJ2-7
V: TRBV5-1
D: TRBD2
size: few
CDR3: CASTLAGGPGEQYF
DNA: TGCGCCAGCACCTTAGCGGGAGGGCCGGGCGAGCAGTACTTC